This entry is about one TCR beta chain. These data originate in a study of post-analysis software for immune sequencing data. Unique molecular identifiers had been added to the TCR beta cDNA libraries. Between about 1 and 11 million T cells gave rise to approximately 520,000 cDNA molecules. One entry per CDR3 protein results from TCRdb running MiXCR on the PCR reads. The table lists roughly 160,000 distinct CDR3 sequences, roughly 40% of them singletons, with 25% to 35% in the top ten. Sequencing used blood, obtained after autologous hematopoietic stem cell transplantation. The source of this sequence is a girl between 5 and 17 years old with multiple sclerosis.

Here the CDR3 reads CSARDWTSGRIIANNEQFF. For the CDR3, the DNA is TGCAGTGCTAGAGATTGGACTAGCGGGAGGATTATAGCGAACAATGAGCAGTTCTTC. The chain couples TRBV20-1 to TRBJ2-1; 14 nucleotides align to TRBD2. Germline V CDR1 and CDR2: DFQATT, SNEGSKA (reference sequence). The trim removed 0 bases at V and 5 bases at J, leaving 12 bases unmatched. The CDR3 sequence is 19 residues long.